The 23 T cell receptor beta chains listed next were all sequenced from one sample in a study of sequential checkpoint blockade in melanoma. Treatment meaning: randomized to nivolumab then ipilimumab (arm A) or the reverse (arm B). Assay used: immunoSEQ multiplex PCR; TCRdb lists only in-frame clones, some missing. The sample lists fewer than 40,000 clones; about 88% were seen once. Sequenced material: CD8+ T cells sorted from blood (inferred from file names), taken from a patient given nivolumab and ipilimumab in sequence. These receptors came from a human donor with melanoma.

The J gene is TRBJ2-5, the V gene TRBV25-1, with TRBD2 identical over 13 bases. The V gene end was trimmed by 5 bases and the J gene end by 2 bases; junction bases not matched to a gene: 5. The CDR3 extends over 16 amino acids. Germline CDR1 MGHDK, CDR2 SYGVNS. The CDR3 protein is CASSIRLAGGQETQYF. CDR3 bases: TGTGCCAGCAGTATCCGACTAGCGGGAGGTCAAGAGACCCAGTACTTC.

The chain carries TRBV7-3 and TRBJ2-1; the match to TRBD1 covers 9 bases. The V and J ends lost 5 bases and 7 bases, in that order; junction bases with no gene match: 12. The CDR3 spans 16 residues. CDR1 and CDR2 from the germline V gene are SGHTA and FQGTGA. The CDR3 nucleotides are TGTGCCAGCAGCCCCCATGGACAGGGGATGGTAAATGAGCAGTTCTTC. Its protein product is CASSPHGQGMVNEQFF.

The chain links TRBV29-1 to TRBJ1-2; D might be TRBD1 (5 bases). Germline V gene data show CDR1 as SQVTM and CDR2 as ANQGSEA. The V and J ends lost 3 bases and 6 bases respectively, with 17 bases between them. The CDR3 runs to 14 residues. The CDR3 loop is CSVDGTVIAHGYTF. CDR3 DNA sequence: TGCAGCGTTGATGGGACTGTGATTGCCCATGGCTACACCTTC.

V usage is TRBV10-3 and J usage is TRBJ2-2, with D possibly TRBD2 on 6 matching bases. There are 15 residues in the CDR3. Germline V gene lookup returns CDR1 ENHRY and CDR2 SYGVKD. V was trimmed by 6 bases and J by 5 bases, leaving 16 bases between them. This CDR3 is CAISELSGPTGELFF. In DNA form, the CDR3 reads TGTGCCATCAGCGAACTAAGCGGGCCTACCGGGGAGCTGTTTTTT.

The CDR3 DNA is TGTGCCAGCAGCGTACGAGGCCCTGGGGAGCAGTTCTTC. Protein: CASSVRGPGEQFF. The V and J genes are TRBV9 and TRBJ2-1; D call uncertain. Germline lookup yields CDR1 SGDLS and CDR2 YYNGEE. CDR3 length: 13 amino acids. V was cut by 1 base and J by 10 bases, with 12 bases left in between.

This chain joins TRBV7-6 and TRBJ2-7; D is possibly TRBD1 (5 bases). The CDR3 is 12 amino acids. The V and J ends lost 5 bases and 4 bases respectively, with 9 bases between them. Germline-derived CDR1 and CDR2 are SGHVS and FNYEAQ. CDR3: CASSERGYEQYF. As DNA, the CDR3 is TGTGCCAGCAGCGAAAGGGGTTACGAGCAGTACTTC.

The J gene is TRBJ2-1, the V gene TRBV27, with D hard to call. V lost 3 bases and J lost 4, with 22 bases in between. Germline V gene lookup returns CDR1 MNHEY and CDR2 SMNVEV (reference sequence). The length of the CDR3 is 18 residues. CDR3 in DNA: TGTGCCAGCAGTTTTGTCGTCGCGATCCCGGTGTCGTACAATGAGCAGTTCTTC. This codes for CASSFVVAIPVSYNEQFF.

The chain employs TRBV7-8 and TRBJ2-6; 8 bases line up with TRBD1. J lost 4 bases, V lost 1 base, and 12 bases had no gene match. The length of the CDR3 is 19 residues. Per the germline V gene, CDR1 is SGHVS and CDR2 is FQNEAQ. CDR3 in DNA: TGTGCCAGCAGCTTAGGGGTTTCGGACAGGGTCTCCGGGGCCAACGTCCTGACTTTC. Protein product: CASSLGVSDRVSGANVLTF.

This clone appeared a single time. The chain joins TRBV7-9 to TRBJ2-7; 8 bases match TRBD2. The CDR3 has 14 amino acids. Per germline, CDR1 SEHNR and CDR2 FQNEAQ (reference sequence). The V gene end was trimmed by 5 bases and the J gene end by 2 bases; junction bases not matched to a gene: 5. As DNA, the CDR3 is TGTGCCAGCAGCCACGGACTAGCCCCCTACGAGCAGTACTTC. Encoded protein: CASSHGLAPYEQYF.

V gene TRBV13 combines with J gene TRBJ1-4; D may be TRBD1 (5 bases). This CDR3 has 14 residues. V dropped 2 bases and J dropped 8 bases, with 12 bases sitting between them. The germline gives CDR1 PRHDT, CDR2 FYEKMQ (reference sequence). CDR3 residues: CASSLRGEPEKLFF. The CDR3, as DNA: TGTGCCAGCAGCTTAAGGGGTGAGCCGGAAAAACTGTTTTTT.

Here the CDR3 DNA reads TGTGCCAGCAGTCCTTCGGGGGTGGGGACTGAAGCTTTCTTT. Translated: CASSPSGVGTEAFF. V usage is TRBV28 and J usage is TRBJ1-1; possible D gene TRBD1, 5 bases. Trimming pared 5 bases from V and 5 bases from J, leaving 15 bases between. Germline V gene lookup returns CDR1 MDHEN and CDR2 SYDVKM. The CDR3 has 14 residues.

V and J are TRBV5-1 and TRBJ1-1; 9 nucleotides align to TRBD1. The CDR3 extends over 15 amino acids. Per germline, CDR1 SGHRS and CDR2 YFSETQ. J lost 3 bases, V lost 4 bases, and 7 bases had no gene match. CDR3 bases: TGCGCCAGCAGCCGCACAGGGGGCTTGGACACTGAAGCTTTCTTT. Its protein product is CASSRTGGLDTEAFF.

V and J are TRBV25-1 and TRBJ1-1, with unresolved D. This CDR3 region has 13 residues. The germline CDR1 and CDR2 sequences are MGHDK and SYGVNS. V was clipped by 3 bases and J by 5 bases, with 10 bases between them. The CDR3 nucleotides read TGTGCCAGCAGTGACGGGTTACAAACTGAAGCTTTCTTT. Translation gives CASSDGLQTEAFF.

The chain joins TRBV2 to TRBJ2-1, with 7 bases aligning to TRBD2. V trimming: 6 bases; J trimming: 0 bases; junction bases outside the gene matches: 5. This CDR3 comprises 15 residues. Germline V gene data show CDR1 as SNHLY and CDR2 as FYNNEI. Here the CDR3 reads CASRAGASSYNEQFF. The CDR3, as DNA: TGTGCCAGCAGGGCGGGAGCTAGCTCCTACAATGAGCAGTTCTTC.

The chain uses TRBV5-1 and TRBJ2-1; 9 bases match TRBD2. V was clipped by 2 bases and J by 4 bases; unmatched bases: 4. Per germline, CDR1 SGHRS and CDR2 YFSETQ. The CDR3 is made up of 15 amino acids. Written as DNA, the CDR3 is TGCGCCAGCAGCTTAGCTAGCGGGGCATACAATGAGCAGTTCTTC. The encoded protein is CASSLASGAYNEQFF.

This clone was detected only a few times. The rearrangement joins TRBV7-9 to TRBJ1-4, with 10 bases that match TRBD1. Per germline, CDR1 SEHNR and CDR2 FQNEAQ (reference sequence). This CDR3 contains 15 residues. J was trimmed by 8 bases and V by 2 bases; bases with no gene match: 5. CDR3 sequence: CASSLTGQGREKLFF. In nucleotides, the CDR3 is TGTGCCAGCAGCTTAACGGGACAGGGGCGAGAAAAACTGTTTTTT.

The CDR3 DNA follows: TGTGCCAGCAGCGTAGGGGTAACCGGGGAGCTGTTTTTT. It translates to CASSVGVTGELFF. The chain uses TRBV6-6 and TRBJ2-2; D is possibly TRBD1 (5 bases). Germline V gene sequence: CDR1 MNHNY, CDR2 SVGAGI (reference sequence). The CDR3 is 13 amino acids. Deletions cut 6 bases from V and 5 bases from J, with 10 bases between.

CDR3 loop: CASSPSGAGYEQYF. The CDR3 DNA sequence: TGTGCCAGCAGCCCCAGCGGCGCGGGCTACGAGCAGTACTTC. V and J are TRBV9 and TRBJ2-7; the D gene is possibly TRBD2 (5 bases). This CDR3 comprises 14 residues. Germline V gives CDR1 SGDLS, CDR2 YYNGEE. V lost 4 bases and J lost 3, with 14 bases in between.

The rearrangement joins TRBV5-1 to TRBJ2-3; 9 bases are shared with TRBD1. The CDR3 is 18 residues long. Germline assignment: CDR1 SGHRS and CDR2 YFSETQ. V gave up 4 bases and J gave up 0 bases; unmatched junction bases: 12. The CDR3 reads CASSPWTGASGSTDTQYF. CDR3 in DNA: TGCGCCAGCAGCCCCTGGACAGGGGCTAGCGGCAGCACAGATACGCAGTATTTT.

This clone was detected once. The J gene is TRBJ2-2, the V gene TRBV28; weak D call: TRBD1 (6 bases). Trimming stripped 10 bases from V and 2 bases from J, with 17 bases between. The CDR3 spans 15 residues. CDR1 is MDHEN and CDR2 is SYDVKM in the germline V gene. CDR3 residues: CAIRPRDKNTGELFF. CDR3 nucleotides: TGTGCCATCAGGCCCCGGGACAAAAACACCGGGGAGCTGTTTTTT.

The chain employs TRBV19 and TRBJ2-7; 8 bases map to TRBD1. J was trimmed by 1 base and V by 3 bases; bases with no gene match: 5. CDR1 is LNHDA, CDR2 SQIVND, per germline (reference sequence). The CDR3 covers 15 residues. The DNA of the CDR3 is TGTGCCAGTAGTATCGGGCAGGGGGCTTCCTACGAGCAGTACTTC. Residues: CASSIGQGASYEQYF. The full variable domain, its missing parts supplied by reference TRBV19 and TRBJ2-7, is DGGITQSPKYLFRKEGQNVTLSCEQNLNHDAMYWYRQDPGQGLRLIYYSQIVNDFQKGDIAEGYSVSREKKESFPLTVTSAQKNPTAFYLCASSIGQGASYEQYFGPGTRLTVT.

This clone was observed a single time. The chain links TRBV6-5 to TRBJ1-2, with D unresolved. Germline V CDR1 and CDR2: MNHEY, SVGAGI. The CDR3 loop spans 14 amino acids. V shed 0 bases and J shed 8 bases, with 13 bases lying between them. CDR3 sequence: CASSYSGEGNGYTF. CDR3 nucleotides: TGTGCCAGCAGTTACTCTGGGGAGGGCAACGGCTACACCTTC.

CDR3 amino acids: CASSQEGPGGDTQYF. CDR3 nucleotide sequence: TGCGCCAGCAGCCAAGAGGGCCCAGGGGGGGATACGCAGTATTTT. J is TRBJ2-3 and V is TRBV4-3; tentative D call: TRBD1 (7 bases). Looked up from germline, CDR1 is LGHNA and CDR2 is YSLEER. CDR3 length: 15 amino acids. Trimming left V 0 bases short and J 6 bases short, with 13 bases between.